This T cell receptor (beta chain) derives from a study of identical twins. The length of the CDR3 is 13 residues. Germline assignment: CDR1 SSHAT and CDR2 FNYEAQ (reference sequence). V lost 8 bases, J lost 3 bases, and 10 bases lay in between. TCRdb redid the calling of the 5' RACE reads with MiXCR, one entry per CDR3 protein. The data hold roughly 690,000 distinct CDR3 sequences, with approximately 21% observed a single time. These data also formed part of another study, on T cells expressing NK-cell markers.

Specimen: PBMCs. J is TRBJ2-2 and V is TRBV7-7; D perhaps matches TRBD2 (6 bases). The receptor was derived from a woman under 30 in good health. The CDR3, as DNA: TGTGCCAGCGGGGGACTTCACACCGGGGAGCTGTTTTTT. Its translation is CASGGLHTGELFF.